A selection of T cell receptor beta chains follows, all from one sample in a study of T cells in Graves' hyperthyroidism and ophthalmopathy. TCRdb reprocessed the multiplex PCR reads with MiXCR, giving one entry per CDR3 protein. The data show some 650,000 distinct CDR3 sequences, approximately 15% seen once. The sample taken for sequencing was blood. These receptors all stem from a woman aged 40-49 years with Graves' ophthalmopathy. Each CDR3 is given with its conserved first and last residue. The order of the fields is V gene, clone size, D gene, J gene, CDR3 DNA, CDR3 protein. A D gene is named only where the DNA matches it firmly. The listing skips clone size in some rows; elsewhere it reads once, few, many or a size class.

TRBV5-1	many	TRBD2	TRBJ2-1	TGCGCCAGCAGCTTCGGGACTAGCGAATACAATGAGCAGTTCTTC	CASSFGTSEYNEQFF
TRBV6-2/TRBV6-3	-	-	TRBJ1-2	TGTGCCAGCAGTTTCTCGCGCGGTAGCTATGGCTACACCTTC	CASSFSRGSYGYTF
TRBV5-1	many	TRBD2	TRBJ2-7	TGCGCCAGCAGCCCGGGACTAGCGGGAGGGCCAGTTAGTTCCTACGAGCAGTACTTC	CASSPGLAGGPVSSYEQYF
TRBV6-1	many	-	TRBJ2-3	TGTGCCAGCAGTTTACCTTGGAGCACAGATACGCAGTATTTT	CASSLPWSTDTQYF
TRBV5-1	few	-	TRBJ2-1	TGCGCCAGCAGCTTGGGGAGTACCTACAATGAGCAGTTCTTC	CASSLGSTYNEQFF
TRBV18	many	-	TRBJ2-3	TGTGCCAGCTCACCACGAGAATCAGATACGCAGTATTTT	CASSPRESDTQYF
TRBV19	-	-	TRBJ1-1	TGTGCCAGTAGGATGGATGAGGGAAGTGAAGCTTTCTTT	CASRMDEGSEAFF
TRBV19	many	-	TRBJ2-2	TGTGCCAGTAGCACTACCGAAGTCCTCGCCGGGGAGCTGTTTTTT	CASSTTEVLAGELFF
TRBV20-1	-	TRBD2	TRBJ2-1	TGCAGTGCTCCTGCGGGGGGGGATGAGCAGTTCTTC	CSAPAGGDEQFF
TRBV30	-	-	TRBJ1-3	TGTGCCTGGAGTGTAGGGGCCGGGATTGGAAACACCATATATTTT	CAWSVGAGIGNTIYF
TRBV7-2	many	-	TRBJ2-7	TGTGCCAGCAGCTTAATGGACCTCGTCTACGAGCAGTACTTC	CASSLMDLVYEQYF
TRBV20-1	many	TRBD1	TRBJ1-2	TGCAGTGCCACCCAGGGACAGAACTATGGCTACACCTTC	CSATQGQNYGYTF
TRBV9	few	TRBD2	TRBJ2-1	TGTGCCAGCAACCTGGGGGGAGGGGACTACAATGAGCAGTTCTTC	CASNLGGGDYNEQFF
TRBV5-1	few	TRBD2	TRBJ2-3	TGCGCCAGCAGCCTAGAGGGACTAGCGGCAGGTCCACTGAATACGCAGTATTTT	CASSLEGLAAGPLNTQYF
TRBV11-2	once	TRBD2	TRBJ2-7	TGTGCCAGCAGCCCGTCGACTAGCGGGAGTATGTACGAGCAGTACTTC	CASSPSTSGSMYEQYF
TRBV6-9	few	-	TRBJ2-5	TGTGCCAGCAGTTACTCGAACTGGAGGGAGACCCAGTACTTC	CASSYSNWRETQYF
TRBV19	-	TRBD1	TRBJ2-3	TGTGCCAGTGGGGGACAGGGCGCAGATACGCAGTATTTT	CASGGQGADTQYF
TRBV20-1	-	TRBD2	TRBJ2-1	TGCAGTGCCCCCCCTCTAGCGGGTTCCTACAATGAGCAGTTCTTC	CSAPPLAGSYNEQFF
TRBV6-6	many	-	TRBJ2-7	TGTGCCAGCAGTTACAAGCCCCCCAGGATCTACGAGCAGTACTTC	CASSYKPPRIYEQYF
TRBV20-1	many	-	TRBJ1-1	TGCAGTGAGACGGGGAACACTGAAGCTTTCTTT	CSETGNTEAFF
TRBV4-1	-	-	TRBJ2-2	TGCGCCAGCAGCCAAGAGTGGACAGACGGCGGGGAGCTGTTTTTT	CASSQEWTDGGELFF
TRBV20-1	-	-	TRBJ2-1	TGCAGTGCTAGAGGGGGCAGGGGCTCCTACAATGAGCAGTTCTTC	CSARGGRGSYNEQFF
TRBV7-2	many	-	TRBJ2-3	TGTGCCAGCAGCTTAAATTGGGCAGATACGCAGTATTTT	CASSLNWADTQYF
TRBV7-9	many	TRBD2	TRBJ2-3	TGTGCCAGCAGCGCCAGTGCGGGACTAGCGGGGGGCACAGATACGCAGTATTTT	CASSASAGLAGGTDTQYF
TRBV7-3	many	TRBD1	TRBJ2-3	TGCGCCAGCAGCTCCGGGACAGGCACAGATACGCAGTATTTT	CASSSGTGTDTQYF
TRBV4-2	many	-	TRBJ2-1	TGTGCCAGCAGCCAAGTCCTTTACAATGAGCAGTTCTTC	CASSQVLYNEQFF
TRBV7-9	few	TRBD1	TRBJ2-1	TGTGCCAGCAGCTTAGTACGGACAGGGGTAAATGAGCAGTTCTTC	CASSLVRTGVNEQFF
TRBV6-1	-	-	TRBJ2-7	TGTGCCAGCAAAGACGTCGGGGCCCCCTACGAGCAGTACTTC	CASKDVGAPYEQYF
TRBV9	many	TRBD2	TRBJ2-1	TGTGCCAGCAGCGTAGAGGGACTAGCGGGATTGAATGAGCAGTTCTTC	CASSVEGLAGLNEQFF
TRBV20-1	-	-	TRBJ2-3	TGCAGTGCCGCGGGCACAGATACGCAGTATTTT	CSAAGTDTQYF
TRBV5-1	many	-	TRBJ2-3	TGCGCCAGCAGCTTGGCCATCAGCCCCGGCACAGATACGCAGTATTTT	CASSLAISPGTDTQYF
TRBV24-1	many	-	TRBJ2-3	TGTGCCACCAGTGATCAACGTGGTAGCCTCGCAGATACGCAGTATTTT	CATSDQRGSLADTQYF
TRBV12-3/TRBV12-4	many	-	TRBJ2-1	TGTGCCAGCAGTTTCGGGGAGAGCAATGAGCAGTTCTTC	CASSFGESNEQFF
TRBV19	few	TRBD1	TRBJ1-5	TGTGCCAGTAGCTACTGGACAGGGAGCAATCAGCCCCAGCATTTT	CASSYWTGSNQPQHF
TRBV7-9	many	-	TRBJ1-6	TGTGCCAGCACCGGCCTAGGAGGGAACTCACCCCTCCACTTT	CASTGLGGNSPLHF
TRBV15	many	-	TRBJ2-1	TGTGCCACCCAAGACTCCAGCTCCTACAATGAGCAGTTCTTC	CATQDSSSYNEQFF